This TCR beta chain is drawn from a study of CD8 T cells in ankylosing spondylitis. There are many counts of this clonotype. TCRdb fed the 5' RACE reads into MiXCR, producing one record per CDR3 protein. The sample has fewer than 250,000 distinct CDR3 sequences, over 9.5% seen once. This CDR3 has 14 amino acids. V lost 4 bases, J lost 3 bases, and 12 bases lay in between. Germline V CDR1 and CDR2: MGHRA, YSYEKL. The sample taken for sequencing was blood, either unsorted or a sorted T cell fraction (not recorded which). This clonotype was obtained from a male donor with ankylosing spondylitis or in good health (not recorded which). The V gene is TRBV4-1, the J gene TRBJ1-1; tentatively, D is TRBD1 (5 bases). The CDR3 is CASSPAQVHTEAFF. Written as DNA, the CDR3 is TGCGCCAGCAGCCCGGCACAGGTCCACACTGAAGCTTTCTTT.